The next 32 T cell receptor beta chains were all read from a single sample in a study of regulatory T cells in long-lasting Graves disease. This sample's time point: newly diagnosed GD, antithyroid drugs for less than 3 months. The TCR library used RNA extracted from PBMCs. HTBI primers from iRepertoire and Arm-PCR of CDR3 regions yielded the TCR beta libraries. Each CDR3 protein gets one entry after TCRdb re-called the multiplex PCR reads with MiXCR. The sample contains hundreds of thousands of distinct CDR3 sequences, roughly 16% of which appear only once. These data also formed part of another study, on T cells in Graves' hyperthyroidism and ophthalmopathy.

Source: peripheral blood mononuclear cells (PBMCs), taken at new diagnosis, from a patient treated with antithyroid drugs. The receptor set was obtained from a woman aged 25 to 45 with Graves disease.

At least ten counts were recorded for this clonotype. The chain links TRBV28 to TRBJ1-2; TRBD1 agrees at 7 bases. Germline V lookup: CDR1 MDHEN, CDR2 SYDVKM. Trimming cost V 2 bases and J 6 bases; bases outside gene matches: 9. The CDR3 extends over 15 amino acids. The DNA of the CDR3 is TGTGCCAGCAGTTTAGACTCCCGCAGGGGGGATGGCTACACCTTC. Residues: CASSLDSRRGDGYTF.

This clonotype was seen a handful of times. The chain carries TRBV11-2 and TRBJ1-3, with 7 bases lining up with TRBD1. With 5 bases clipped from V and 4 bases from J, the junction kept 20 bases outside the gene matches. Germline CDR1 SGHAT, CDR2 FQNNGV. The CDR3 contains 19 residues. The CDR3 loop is CASSEPHIGDRKAGNTIYF. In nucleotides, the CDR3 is TGTGCCAGCAGCGAACCACACATAGGGGACAGAAAAGCGGGAAACACCATATATTTT.

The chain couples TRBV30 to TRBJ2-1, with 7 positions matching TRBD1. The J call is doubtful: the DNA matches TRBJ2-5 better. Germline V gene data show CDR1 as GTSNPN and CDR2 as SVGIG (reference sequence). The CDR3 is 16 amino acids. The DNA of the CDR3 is TGTGCCTGGAGTGTAGGGAACAGGGGAATCCAAGAGACCCAGTACTTC. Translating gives CAWSVGNRGIQETQYF.

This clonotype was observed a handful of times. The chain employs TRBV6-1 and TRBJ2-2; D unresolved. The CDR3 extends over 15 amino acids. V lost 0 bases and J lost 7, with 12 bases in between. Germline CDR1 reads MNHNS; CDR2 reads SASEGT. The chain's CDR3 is CASSEAFTRSGELFF. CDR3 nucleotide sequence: TGTGCCAGCAGTGAAGCTTTTACCCGGAGCGGGGAGCTGTTTTTT.

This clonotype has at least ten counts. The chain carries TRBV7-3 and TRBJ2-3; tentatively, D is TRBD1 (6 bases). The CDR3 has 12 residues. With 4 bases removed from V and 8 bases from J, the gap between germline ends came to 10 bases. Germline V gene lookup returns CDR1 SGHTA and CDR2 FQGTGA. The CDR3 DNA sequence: TGTGCCAGCAGCTCACAGGGCAGTACGCAGTATTTT. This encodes CASSSQGSTQYF. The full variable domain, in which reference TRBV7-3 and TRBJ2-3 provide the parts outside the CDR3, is GAGVSQTPSNKVTEKGKYVELRCDPISGHTALYWYRQSLGQGPEFLIYFQGTGAADDSGLPNDRFFAVRPEGSVSTLKIQRTERGDSAVYLCASSSQGSTQYFGPGTRLTVL.

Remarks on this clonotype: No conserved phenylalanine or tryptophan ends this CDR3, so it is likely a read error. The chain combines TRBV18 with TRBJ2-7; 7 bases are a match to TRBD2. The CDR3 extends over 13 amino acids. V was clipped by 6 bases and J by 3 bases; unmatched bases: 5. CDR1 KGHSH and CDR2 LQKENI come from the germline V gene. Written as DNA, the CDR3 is TGTGCCAGCTCCCCCGGACTAGTCTACGAGCAGTACATC. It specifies CASSPGLVYEQYI.

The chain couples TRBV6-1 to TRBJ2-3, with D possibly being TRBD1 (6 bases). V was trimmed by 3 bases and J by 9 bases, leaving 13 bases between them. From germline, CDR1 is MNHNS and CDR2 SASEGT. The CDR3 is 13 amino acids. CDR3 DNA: TGTGCCAGCAGTGACTCACCGCAGGGGACGCAGTATTTT. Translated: CASSDSPQGTQYF.

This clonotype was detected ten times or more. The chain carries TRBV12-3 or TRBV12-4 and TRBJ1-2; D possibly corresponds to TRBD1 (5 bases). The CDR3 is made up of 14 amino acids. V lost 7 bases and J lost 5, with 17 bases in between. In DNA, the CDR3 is TGTGCCAGCACCCGAAAGCGGGGCACTTATGGCTACACCTTC. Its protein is CASTRKRGTYGYTF.

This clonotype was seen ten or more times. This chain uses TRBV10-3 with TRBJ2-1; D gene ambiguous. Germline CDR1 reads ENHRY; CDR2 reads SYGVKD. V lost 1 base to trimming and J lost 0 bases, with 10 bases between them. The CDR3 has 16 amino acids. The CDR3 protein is CAISEYQLSSYNEQFF. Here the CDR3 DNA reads TGTGCCATCAGTGAGTACCAGCTCAGCTCCTACAATGAGCAGTTCTTC.

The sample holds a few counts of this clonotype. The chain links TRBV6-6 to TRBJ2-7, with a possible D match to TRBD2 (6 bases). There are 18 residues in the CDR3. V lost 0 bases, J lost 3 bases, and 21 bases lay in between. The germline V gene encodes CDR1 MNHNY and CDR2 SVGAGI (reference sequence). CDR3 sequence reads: CASSYSSSEGNPSYEQYF. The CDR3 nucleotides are TGTGCCAGCAGTTACTCGAGTTCGGAGGGAAACCCAAGCTACGAGCAGTACTTC.

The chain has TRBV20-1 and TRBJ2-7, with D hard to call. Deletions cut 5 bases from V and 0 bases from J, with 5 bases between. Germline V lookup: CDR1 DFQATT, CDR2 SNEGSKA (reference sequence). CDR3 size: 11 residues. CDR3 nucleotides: TGCAGTGCTTTAGCCTCCTACGAGCAGTACTTC. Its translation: CSALASYEQYF.

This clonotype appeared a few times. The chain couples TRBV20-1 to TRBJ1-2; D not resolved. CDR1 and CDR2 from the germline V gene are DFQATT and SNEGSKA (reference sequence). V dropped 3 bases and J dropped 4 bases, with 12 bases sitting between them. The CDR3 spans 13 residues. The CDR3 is CSASEGGGYGYTF. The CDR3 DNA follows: TGCAGTGCTAGTGAGGGCGGAGGCTATGGCTACACCTTC.

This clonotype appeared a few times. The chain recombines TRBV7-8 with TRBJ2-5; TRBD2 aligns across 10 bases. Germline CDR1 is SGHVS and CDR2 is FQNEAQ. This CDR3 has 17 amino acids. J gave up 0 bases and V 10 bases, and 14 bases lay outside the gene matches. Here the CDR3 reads CANGGGLTSGYQETQYF. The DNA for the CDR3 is TGTGCCAACGGGGGGGGGTTGACTAGCGGGTACCAAGAGACCCAGTACTTC.

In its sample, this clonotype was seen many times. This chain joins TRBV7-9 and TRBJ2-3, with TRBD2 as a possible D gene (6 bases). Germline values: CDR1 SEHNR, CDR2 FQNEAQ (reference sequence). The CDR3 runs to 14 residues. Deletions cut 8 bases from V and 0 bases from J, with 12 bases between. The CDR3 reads CASVWAGSTDTQYF. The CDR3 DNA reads TGTGCCAGCGTCTGGGCGGGAAGCACAGATACGCAGTATTTT.

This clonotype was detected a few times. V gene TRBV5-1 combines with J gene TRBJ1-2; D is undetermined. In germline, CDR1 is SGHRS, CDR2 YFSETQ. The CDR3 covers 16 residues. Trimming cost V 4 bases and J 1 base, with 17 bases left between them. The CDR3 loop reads CASSKIVGTDNYGYTF. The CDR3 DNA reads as TGCGCCAGCAGCAAGATCGTAGGAACAGATAACTATGGCTACACCTTC.

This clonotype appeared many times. The CDR3 DNA reads TGTGCCAGCAGCTTCTTTGGGACGGGAGGCTACGAGCAGTACTTC. Protein sequence: CASSFFGTGGYEQYF. The J gene is TRBJ2-7, the V gene TRBV5-6; 7 bases align to TRBD2. CDR3 size: 15 residues. In germline, CDR1 is SGHDT, CDR2 YYEEEE. The trim removed 2 bases at V and 3 bases at J, leaving 8 bases unmatched.

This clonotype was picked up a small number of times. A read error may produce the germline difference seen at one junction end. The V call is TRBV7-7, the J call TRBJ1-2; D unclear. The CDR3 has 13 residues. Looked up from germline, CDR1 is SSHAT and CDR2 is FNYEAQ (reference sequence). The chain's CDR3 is CASSRPSNYGYTF. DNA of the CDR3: TGTGCTAGCAGCCGTCCTTCAAACTATGGCTACACCTTC.

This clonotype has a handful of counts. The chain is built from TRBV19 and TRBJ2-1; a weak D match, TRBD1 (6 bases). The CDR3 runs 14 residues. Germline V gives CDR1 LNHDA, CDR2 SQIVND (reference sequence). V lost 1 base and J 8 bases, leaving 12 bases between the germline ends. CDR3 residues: CASSIGQGFDEQFF. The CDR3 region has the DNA TGTGCCAGTAGTATAGGGCAGGGGTTCGATGAGCAGTTCTTC.

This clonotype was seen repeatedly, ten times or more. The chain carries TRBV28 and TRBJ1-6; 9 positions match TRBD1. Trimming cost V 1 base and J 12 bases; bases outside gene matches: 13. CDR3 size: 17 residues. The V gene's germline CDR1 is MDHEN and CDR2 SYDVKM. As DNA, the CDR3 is TGTGCCAGCAGTTTATTCGGAGGGGGACAGGGTGAGAAACCCCTCCACTTT. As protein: CASSLFGGGQGEKPLHF.

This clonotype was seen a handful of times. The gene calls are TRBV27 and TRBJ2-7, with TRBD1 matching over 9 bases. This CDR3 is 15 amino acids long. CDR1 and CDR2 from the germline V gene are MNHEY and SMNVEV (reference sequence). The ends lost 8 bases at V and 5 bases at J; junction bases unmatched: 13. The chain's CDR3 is CASALSGTGFNEQYF. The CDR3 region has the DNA TGTGCCAGCGCTCTTTCCGGGACAGGGTTCAACGAGCAGTACTTC.

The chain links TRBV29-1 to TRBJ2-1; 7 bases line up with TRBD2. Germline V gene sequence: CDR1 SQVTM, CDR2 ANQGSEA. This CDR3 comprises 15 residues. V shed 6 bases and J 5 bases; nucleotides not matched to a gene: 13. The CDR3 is CSVGLLRETHNEQFF. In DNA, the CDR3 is TGCAGCGTGGGGCTACTGCGGGAGACCCACAATGAGCAGTTCTTC.

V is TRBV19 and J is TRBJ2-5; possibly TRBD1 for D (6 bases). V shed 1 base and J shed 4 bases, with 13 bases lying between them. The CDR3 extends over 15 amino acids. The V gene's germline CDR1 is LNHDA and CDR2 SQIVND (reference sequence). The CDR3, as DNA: TGTGCCAGTAGTATAGCCGGGACATCAGGAGAGACCCAGTACTTC. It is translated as CASSIAGTSGETQYF.

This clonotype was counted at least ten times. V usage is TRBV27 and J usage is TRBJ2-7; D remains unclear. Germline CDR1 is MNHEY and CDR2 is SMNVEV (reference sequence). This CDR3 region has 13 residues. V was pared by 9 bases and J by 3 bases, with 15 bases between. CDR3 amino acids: CASRPPQVYEQYF. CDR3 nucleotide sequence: TGTGCCAGTCGCCCCCCGCAGGTCTACGAGCAGTACTTC.

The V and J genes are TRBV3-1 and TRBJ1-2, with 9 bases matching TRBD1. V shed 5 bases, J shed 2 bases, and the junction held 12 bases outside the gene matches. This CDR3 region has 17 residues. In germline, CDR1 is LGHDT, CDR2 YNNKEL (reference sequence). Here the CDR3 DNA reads TGTGCCAGCAGCACCCAAGCCCTACAGGGGGCCAACTATGGCTACACCTTC. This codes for CASSTQALQGANYGYTF.

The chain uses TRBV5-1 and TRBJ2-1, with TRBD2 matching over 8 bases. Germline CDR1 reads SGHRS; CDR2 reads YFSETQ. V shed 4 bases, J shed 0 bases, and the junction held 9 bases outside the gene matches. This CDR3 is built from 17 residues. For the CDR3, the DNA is TGCGCCAGCAGCCCCCTCACAAGCGGGAGCTCCTACAATGAGCAGTTCTTC. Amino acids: CASSPLTSGSSYNEQFF.

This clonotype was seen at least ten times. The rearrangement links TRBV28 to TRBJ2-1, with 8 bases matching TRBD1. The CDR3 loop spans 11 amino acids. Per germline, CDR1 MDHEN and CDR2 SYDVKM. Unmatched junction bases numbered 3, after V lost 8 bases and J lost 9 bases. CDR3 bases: TGTGCCAGCGACAGGGGTGGTGAGCAGTTCTTC. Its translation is CASDRGGEQFF.

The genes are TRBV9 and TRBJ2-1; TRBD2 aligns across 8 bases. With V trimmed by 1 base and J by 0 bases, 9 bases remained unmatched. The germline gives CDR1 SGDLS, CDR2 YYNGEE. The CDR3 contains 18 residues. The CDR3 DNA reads TGTGCCAGCAGCGTATCCGGACTAGCTCCGAGCTCCTACAATGAGCAGTTCTTC. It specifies CASSVSGLAPSSYNEQFF.

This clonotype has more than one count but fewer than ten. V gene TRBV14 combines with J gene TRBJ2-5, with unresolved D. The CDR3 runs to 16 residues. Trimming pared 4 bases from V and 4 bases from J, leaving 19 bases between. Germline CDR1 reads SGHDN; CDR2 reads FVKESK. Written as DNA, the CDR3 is TGTGCCAGCAGCCGTCTCGCAGAACTCTCTCGAGAGACCCAGTACTTC. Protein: CASSRLAELSRETQYF. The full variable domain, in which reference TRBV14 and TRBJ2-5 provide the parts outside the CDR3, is EAGVTQFPSHSVIEKGQTVTLRCDPISGHDNLYWYRRVMGKEIKFLLHFVKESKQDESGMPNNRFLAERTGGTYSTLKVQPAELEDSGVYFCASSRLAELSRETQYFGPGTRLLVL.

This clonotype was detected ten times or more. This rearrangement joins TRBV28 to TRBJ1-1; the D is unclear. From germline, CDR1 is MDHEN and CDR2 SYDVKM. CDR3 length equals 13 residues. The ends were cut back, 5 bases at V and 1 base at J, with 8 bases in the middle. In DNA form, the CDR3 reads TGTGCCAGCAGTATTGAGGCGAACACTGAAGCTTTCTTT. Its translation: CASSIEANTEAFF.

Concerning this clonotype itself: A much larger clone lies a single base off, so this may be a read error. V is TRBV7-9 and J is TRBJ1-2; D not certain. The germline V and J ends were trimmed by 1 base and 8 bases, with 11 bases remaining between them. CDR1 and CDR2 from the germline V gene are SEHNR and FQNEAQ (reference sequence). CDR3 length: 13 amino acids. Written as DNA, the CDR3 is TGTGCCAGCAGCTTAGTGGGCCCCGGGGGCTACACCTTC. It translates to CASSLVGPGGYTF. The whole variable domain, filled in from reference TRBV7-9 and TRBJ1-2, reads DTGVSQNPRHKITKRGQNVTFRCDPISEHNRLYWYRQTLGQGPEFLTYFQNEAQLEKSRLLSDRFSAERPKGSFSTLEIQRTEQGDSAMYLCASSLVGPGGYTFGSGTRLTVV.

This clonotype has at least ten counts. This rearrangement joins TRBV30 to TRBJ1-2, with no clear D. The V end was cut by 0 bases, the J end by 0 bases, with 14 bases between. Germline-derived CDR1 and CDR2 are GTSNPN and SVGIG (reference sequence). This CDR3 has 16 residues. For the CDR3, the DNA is TGTGCCTGGAGTGTACAGTTACGTGGGGCTAACTATGGCTACACCTTC. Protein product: CAWSVQLRGANYGYTF.

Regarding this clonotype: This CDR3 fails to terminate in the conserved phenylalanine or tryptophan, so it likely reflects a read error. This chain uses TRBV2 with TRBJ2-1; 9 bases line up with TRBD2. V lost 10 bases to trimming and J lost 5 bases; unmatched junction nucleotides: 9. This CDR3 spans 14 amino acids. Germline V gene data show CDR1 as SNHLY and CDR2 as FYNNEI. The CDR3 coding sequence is TGTGCCAATAGCGGGAGTCTTTCGAACAATGAGCAGTTCTCC. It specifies CANSGSLSNNEQFS.